Presented here are 8 T cell receptor beta chains from one specimen sequenced in a study of blood T cells in healthy people across ages. Primers used in a second PCR of about 7 to 12 cycles were a sample-barcoded 5' primer and a J-beta primer mix. TCRdb ran MiXCR on the 5' RACE reads and lists one entry per CDR3 protein. This table has some 1.8 million distinct CDR3 sequences, roughly two fifths appearing once. The sequencing input was blood. The source is a human donor in good health.

The chain combines TRBV6-5 with TRBJ1-2; D is unclear. Between the trimmed V and J ends, which lost 2 bases and 4 bases, there was a span of 17 bases. Germline CDR1 MNHEY, CDR2 SVGAGI. The CDR3 length is 16 residues. The CDR3 DNA reads as TGTGCCAGCAGTTACGGTGAGACGGCCACTGCCTATGGCTACACCTTC. This gives the protein CASSYGETATAYGYTF.

The chain links TRBV9 to TRBJ1-2; 11 bases fit TRBD1. The trim removed 4 bases at V and 7 bases at J, leaving 6 bases unmatched. Germline CDR1 and CDR2: SGDLS and YYNGEE. The CDR3 length is 14 residues. The CDR3 DNA reads as TGTGCCAGCAGCACACGGACAGGGGGCAGTGGCTACACCTTC. Its protein product is CASSTRTGGSGYTF.

This chain links TRBV7-2 with TRBJ1-2, with TRBD1 as a possible D gene (5 bases). V was pared by 4 bases and J by 8 bases, with 20 bases between. The CDR3 extends over 15 amino acids. The germline CDR1 and CDR2 sequences are SGHTA and FQGNSA. The CDR3 coding sequence is TGTGCCAGCAGCTCCGGGGGGATAGTGCGTCAGGGCTACACCTTC. Residues: CASSSGGIVRQGYTF.

The chain uses TRBV20-1 and TRBJ2-3, with D maybe TRBD1 (5 bases). The CDR3 runs 14 residues. Trimming removed 3 bases at V and 1 base at J, with 11 bases between. Per the germline V gene, CDR1 is DFQATT and CDR2 is SNEGSKA (reference sequence). CDR3 amino acids: CSASSRVGTDTQYF. The CDR3 DNA follows: TGCAGTGCTAGCAGCAGGGTGGGCACAGATACGCAGTATTTT.

The chain carries TRBV27 and TRBJ2-5, with 9 bases matching TRBD1. Germline loops: CDR1 MNHEY, CDR2 SMNVEV (reference sequence). The CDR3 is 15 residues long. Trimming took 0 bases from V and 5 from J; bases not matched to a gene: 4. As DNA, the CDR3 is TGTGCCAGCAGTTTATCTAACAGGGGGCGGGAGACCCAGTACTTC. Residues: CASSLSNRGRETQYF.

The chain recombines TRBV20-1 with TRBJ2-7; TRBD1 aligns across 11 bases. The J call may not be correct, given that the DNA end is closer to TRBJ2-5. This CDR3 has 13 residues. Germline V gives CDR1 DFQATT, CDR2 SNEGSKA (reference sequence). The CDR3: CSARAGQGGTQYF. The CDR3 nucleotides read TGCAGTGCTAGAGCGGGACAGGGGGGGACCCAGTACTTC.

Turning to this clonotype: Here the CDR3 omits its conserved ending phenylalanine or tryptophan, so a read error is the likely source. The J gene is TRBJ2-3, the V gene TRBV20-1; D might be TRBD2 (6 bases). The germline V gene encodes CDR1 DFQATT and CDR2 SNEGSKA (reference sequence). The CDR3 is 14 amino acids. This CDR3 reads CSFLAPTSTDTQYC. CDR3 nucleotides: TGCAGCTTCCTAGCGCCTACTAGCACAGATACGCAGTATTGT.

This chain connects TRBV20-1 to TRBJ1-2, with 8 bases aligning to TRBD1. Looked up from germline, CDR1 is DFQATT and CDR2 is SNEGSKA (reference sequence). Trimming took 5 bases from V and 7 from J; bases not matched to a gene: 6. This CDR3 is built from 12 residues. The DNA of the CDR3 is TGCAGTGCTGTTCCAGGGGGCACTGGCTACACCTTC. Its translation: CSAVPGGTGYTF.